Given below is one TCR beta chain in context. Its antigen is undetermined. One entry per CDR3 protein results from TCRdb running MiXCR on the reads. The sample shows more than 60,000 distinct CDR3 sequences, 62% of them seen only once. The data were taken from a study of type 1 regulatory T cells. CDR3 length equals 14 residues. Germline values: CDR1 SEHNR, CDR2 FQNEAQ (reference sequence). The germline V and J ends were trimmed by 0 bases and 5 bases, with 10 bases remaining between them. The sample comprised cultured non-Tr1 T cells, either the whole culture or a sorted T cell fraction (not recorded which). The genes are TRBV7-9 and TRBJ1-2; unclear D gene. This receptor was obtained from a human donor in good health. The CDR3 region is CASSLAGSHYGYTF. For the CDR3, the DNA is TGTGCCAGCAGCTTAGCAGGGTCCCATTATGGCTACACCTTC.